The 19 T cell receptor beta chains reported below all come from one sample, sequenced in a study of shared clonotypes between healthy human individuals. Sequencing was performed with immunoSEQ multiplex PCR; in TCRdb, only in-frame clones are kept and a portion is missing. The repertoire holds 650,000 to 800,000 clones, with around 70% as singletons. Sample: memory CD4+ T cells sorted from blood. This sample's subset: CD45RA-negative fraction. The receptors were sampled from a woman aged 30 to 39 in good health.

J is TRBJ2-1 and V is TRBV5-1; 11 bases align to TRBD2. V was pared by 0 bases and J by 5 bases, with 10 bases of the junction left unmatched. CDR3 length: 18 residues. Germline-derived CDR1 and CDR2 are SGHRS and YFSETQ. The CDR3 nucleotides read TGCGCCAGCAGCTTGGTGAGGACTAGCGGGTATTCACACAATGAGCAGTTCTTC. Amino acid sequence: CASSLVRTSGYSHNEQFF.

As concerns this clone: Other DNA variants within this sample encode the same CDR3. This rearrangement joins TRBV11-3 to TRBJ2-5; 12 bases are a match to TRBD2. After removal of 4 bases from V and 2 bases from J, the junction contained 2 bases not matched to a gene. The CDR3 contains 15 residues. In germline, CDR1 is SGHNT, CDR2 YENEEA. Here the CDR3 reads CASSSGTSGQETQYF. DNA of the CDR3: TGTGCCAGCAGCTCAGGGACTAGCGGGCAAGAGACCCAGTACTTC.

Comment on this clone: Since a much larger clone is just one base distant, this may be a read error. The chain is built from TRBV4-2 and TRBJ2-2, with TRBD2 identical over 10 bases. CDR3 length: 18 residues. From germline, CDR1 is LGHNA and CDR2 YNFKEQ. In nucleotides, the CDR3 is TGTGCCAGCAGCCAAGGACCCTTGGGACTAGCGAACACCGGGGGGCTGTTTTTT. This gives the protein CASSQGPLGLANTGGLFF.

The chain carries TRBV28 and TRBJ1-2, with D perhaps TRBD1 (5 bases). Trimming stripped 6 bases from V and 8 bases from J, with 22 bases between. The CDR3 is 15 residues long. Looked up from germline, CDR1 is MDHEN and CDR2 is SYDVKM. The chain's CDR3 is CASSPTGAHVGGYTF. The DNA for the CDR3 is TGTGCCAGCAGCCCAACAGGAGCTCACGTGGGGGGCTACACCTTC.

This chain joins TRBV28 and TRBJ2-2; D unresolved. Germline CDR1 reads MDHEN; CDR2 reads SYDVKM. V lost 4 bases and J lost 6, with 12 bases in between. This CDR3 has 14 residues. CDR3 nucleotide sequence: TGTGCCAGCAGTTCAGAACCCCGGTCCGGGGAGCTGTTTTTT. This codes for CASSSEPRSGELFF. Combining the CDR3 with reference TRBV28 and TRBJ2-2 gives the whole variable domain DVKVTQSSRYLVKRTGEKVFLECVQDMDHENMFWYRQDPGLGLRLIYFSYDVKMKEKGDIPEGYSVSREKKERFSLILESASTNQTSMYLCASSSEPRSGELFFGEGSRLTVL.

V is TRBV15 and J is TRBJ2-3; 10 bases map to TRBD2. This CDR3 spans 17 amino acids. Germline trimming cut 2 bases from V and 4 bases from J; bases unmatched to any gene: 9. Germline V gene data show CDR1 as LNHNV and CDR2 as YYDKDF (reference sequence). CDR3 nucleotide sequence: TGTGCCACCAGCAGATCTACCGGGACTAGCGAAGCAGATACGCAGTATTTT. Its protein product is CATSRSTGTSEADTQYF.

This clone was observed a handful of times. V usage is TRBV7-9 and J usage is TRBJ2-5; D may correspond to TRBD1 or TRBD2 (6 bases each). The CDR3 has 14 amino acids. V shed 8 bases and J shed 4 bases, with 17 bases lying between them. Germline-derived CDR1 and CDR2 are SEHNR and FQNEAQ (reference sequence). The CDR3 loop reads CASRSLGGGETQYF. The CDR3 DNA reads TGTGCCAGCCGCTCGCTGGGGGGCGGAGAGACCCAGTACTTC.

This chain uses TRBV6-1 with TRBJ1-4; D remains ambiguous. Germline loops: CDR1 MNHNS, CDR2 SASEGT. The V and J ends lost 1 base and 11 bases respectively, with 8 bases between them. This CDR3 is 12 amino acids long. Written as DNA, the CDR3 is TGTGCCAGCAGTGAAGATTTGGGGAAACTGTTTTTT. Protein: CASSEDLGKLFF.

V and J are TRBV28 and TRBJ1-4, with a possible D match to TRBD1 (5 bases). The V end was cut by 5 bases, the J end by 8 bases, with 18 bases between. This CDR3 has 15 amino acids. The germline CDR1 and CDR2 sequences are MDHEN and SYDVKM. The DNA of the CDR3 is TGTGCCAGCAGTCCCTCGGGGGGTTTGGCGGAAAAACTGTTTTTT. This encodes CASSPSGGLAEKLFF.

V is TRBV19 and J is TRBJ2-1; 9 bases line up with TRBD2. The CDR3 runs 14 residues. CDR1 and CDR2 from the germline V gene are LNHDA and SQIVND (reference sequence). The V and J ends lost 4 bases and 7 bases, in that order; junction bases with no gene match: 5. The CDR3: CASSTSLAGNEQFF. The DNA of the CDR3 is TGTGCCAGTAGTACCTCCCTAGCGGGGAATGAGCAGTTCTTC.

The rearrangement joins TRBV6-1 to TRBJ1-1, with D perhaps matching TRBD1 (5 bases). The CDR3 runs to 15 residues. Deletions cut 1 base from V and 4 bases from J, with 13 bases between. CDR1 MNHNS and CDR2 SASEGT come from the germline V gene. The CDR3 coding sequence is TGTGCCAGCAGTGAAGGCGGGTTTGGGGGCACTGAAGCTTTCTTT. It codes for CASSEGGFGGTEAFF.

This clone was detected only once. The chain employs TRBV11-2 and TRBJ1-2, with D unresolved. Trimming took off 1 base at V and 8 bases at J, with 5 bases between the two ends. This CDR3 contains 11 residues. The V gene's germline CDR1 is SGHAT and CDR2 FQNNGV. CDR3 region: CASSLGRGYTF. CDR3 nucleotide sequence: TGTGCCAGCAGCTTAGGAAGGGGCTACACCTTC.

This rearrangement joins TRBV2 to TRBJ2-2; 9 bases are shared with TRBD2. The CDR3 runs 18 residues. Trimming took 6 bases from V and 5 from J; bases not matched to a gene: 16. The germline V gene has CDR1 SNHLY and CDR2 FYNNEI. Written as DNA, the CDR3 is TGTGCCAGCAGGAGATTCCTCCCGGGACTAGCCCTAACCGGGGAGCTGTTTTTT. Amino acids: CASRRFLPGLALTGELFF.

This sequence joins TRBV2 and TRBJ2-1; TRBD1 matches at 10 bases. V gave up 7 bases and J gave up 7 bases; unmatched junction bases: 10. CDR3 size: 15 residues. Germline lookup yields CDR1 SNHLY and CDR2 FYNNEI. In DNA, the CDR3 is TGTGCCAGCACTCTTAGACAGGGGGCCTGGAATGAGCAGTTCTTC. It yields the protein CASTLRQGAWNEQFF.

This rearrangement joins TRBV9 to TRBJ2-7, with D tentatively TRBD1 (6 bases). The CDR3 runs 14 residues. V was pared by 0 bases and J by 2 bases, with 9 bases between. CDR1 is SGDLS and CDR2 is YYNGEE in the germline V gene. DNA of the CDR3: TGTGCCAGCAGCGTAGAGGACAGAGCCTACGAGCAGTACTTC. Its translation is CASSVEDRAYEQYF.

The chain combines TRBV4-2 with TRBJ2-1; 7 nucleotides agree with TRBD1. V gave up 7 bases and J gave up 6 bases; unmatched junction bases: 15. CDR3 length equals 16 residues. Germline lookup yields CDR1 LGHNA and CDR2 YNFKEQ. CDR3: CASTPRQGEWPNEQFF. In DNA, the CDR3 is TGTGCCAGCACCCCCCGGCAGGGGGAGTGGCCCAATGAGCAGTTCTTC.

This clone was picked up a small number of times. J is TRBJ1-1 and V is TRBV19; TRBD1 matches at 7 bases. The V gene's germline CDR1 is LNHDA and CDR2 SQIVND (reference sequence). V dropped 5 bases and J dropped 4; count of bases not matched to a gene: 1. This CDR3 is built from 12 residues. CDR3 in amino acids: CASSSGGTEAFF. In DNA, the CDR3 is TGTGCCAGTAGTTCAGGGGGCACTGAAGCTTTCTTT.

The V and J genes are TRBV18 and TRBJ1-1, with a possible D match to TRBD1 (5 bases). This CDR3 spans 13 amino acids. The V and J ends lost 2 bases and 6 bases respectively, with 10 bases between them. Germline V gives CDR1 KGHSH, CDR2 LQKENI. The CDR3 region is CASSPEGGAEAFF. CDR3 DNA sequence: TGTGCCAGCTCACCAGAGGGAGGGGCTGAAGCTTTCTTT.

The count of this clone is one. The chain has TRBV19 and TRBJ1-5; TRBD1 is a possible D gene (6 bases). CDR3 length equals 13 residues. V was trimmed by 4 bases and J by 7 bases, leaving 11 bases between them. CDR1 is LNHDA, CDR2 SQIVND, per germline (reference sequence). CDR3 sequence: CASSTLRGQPQHF. CDR3 sequence (DNA): TGTGCCAGTAGTACCCTTAGGGGGCAGCCCCAGCATTTT.